Following are 28 T cell receptor beta chains from one sample sequenced in a study of T cells expressing NK-cell markers. TCRdb reprocessed the 5' RACE reads, with one entry per CDR3 protein and no DNA. The table counts about 450,000 distinct CDR3 sequences; roughly 7.2% lies in the top ten. The sequencing input was blood T cells: a sorted CD56 or NKG2C T cell subset, CD4+ or CD8+ T cells, or bulk PBMC T cells (not recorded which). These TCRs come from a woman aged 18 to 75 in good health.

The rearrangement uses TRBV7-2 and TRBJ2-1. There are 17 residues in the CDR3. In germline, CDR1 is SGHTA, CDR2 FQGNSA. The CDR3 loop reads CASSLGLSLSSYNEQFF. Together with reference TRBV7-2 and TRBJ2-1, the CDR3 gives the full variable domain: GAGVSQSPSNKVTEKGKDVELRCDPISGHTALYWYRQSLGQGLEFLIYFQGNSAPDKSGLPSDRFSAERTGGSVSTLTIQRTQQEDSAVYLCASSLGLSLSSYNEQFFGPGTRLTVL.

The chain recombines TRBV28 with TRBJ2-3; TCRdb designates TRBD1, a call that cannot be tested without DNA. The germline V gene encodes CDR1 MDHEN and CDR2 SYDVKM. The CDR3 totals 15 residues. The CDR3 here is CASSLETGYTDTQYF.

The rearrangement links TRBV7-9 to TRBJ2-2; the D call from TCRdb, TRBD1, cannot be confirmed without DNA. The CDR3 consists of 15 residues. Per germline, CDR1 SEHNR and CDR2 FQNEAQ (reference sequence). CDR3 protein: CASSWTGTLTGELFF.

This chain joins TRBV6-6 and TRBJ2-5; checking the TCRdb D call of TRBD1 is not possible without DNA. This CDR3 has 13 amino acids. The germline CDR1 and CDR2 sequences are MNHNY and SVGAGI (reference sequence). This CDR3 is CASSPPRQETQYF.

This chain connects TRBV6-1 to TRBJ2-5; without DNA, the TCRdb call of TRBD2 cannot be checked. CDR1 MNHNS and CDR2 SASEGT come from the germline V gene. The CDR3 has 15 amino acids. CDR3 region: CASSPGGREVETQYF.

The V gene is TRBV20-1, the J gene TRBJ1-3; TCRdb's D call, TRBD1, is unchecked because there is no DNA. The germline gives CDR1 DFQATT, CDR2 SNEGSKA (reference sequence). The CDR3 covers 16 residues. CDR3 residues: CSAMAPTGVYGNTIYF.

The chain has TRBV20-1 and TRBJ2-2. In germline, CDR1 is DFQATT, CDR2 SNEGSKA (reference sequence). This CDR3 has 14 amino acids. The CDR3 loop reads CSVGVDVSPGELFF.

The chain employs TRBV20-1 and TRBJ2-1; TCRdb reports TRBD2, a call that lacks DNA to check it against. Germline-derived CDR1 and CDR2 are DFQATT and SNEGSKA (reference sequence). There are 18 residues in the CDR3. The CDR3 spells CSARAGTSGGERYNEQFF.

Here the CDR3 reads CASSLTQGATGELFF. The genes are TRBV7-3 and TRBJ2-2; lacking DNA, the TRBD1 call made by TCRdb goes unchecked. The CDR3 is 15 residues long. Germline CDR1 reads SGHTA; CDR2 reads FQGTGA.

The CDR3 loop reads CASSFKPGLAVETQYF. The chain recombines TRBV7-9 with TRBJ2-5; TCRdb indicates TRBD2, and absent DNA this call remains unverified. CDR1 is SEHNR and CDR2 is FQNEAQ in the germline V gene (reference sequence). The CDR3 has 16 residues.

V and J are TRBV15 and TRBJ2-2. This CDR3 is 14 amino acids long. Germline assignment: CDR1 LNHNV and CDR2 YYDKDF (reference sequence). This CDR3 reads CATSRQQNTGELFF.

V usage is TRBV15 and J usage is TRBJ2-1. The CDR3 is 17 amino acids. Germline assignment: CDR1 LNHNV and CDR2 YYDKDF (reference sequence). CDR3 amino acids: CATSRDSLSSSYNEQFF.

The chain combines TRBV12-3 or TRBV12-4 with TRBJ2-2; TCRdb selects TRBD1, and the lack of DNA leaves this call unchecked. There are 15 residues in the CDR3. CDR3 sequence: CASSPTGTAFGELFF.

This chain connects TRBV5-1 to TRBJ2-5; the D call from TCRdb, TRBD2, cannot be confirmed without DNA. Germline V lookup: CDR1 SGHRS, CDR2 YFSETQ. The CDR3 length is 15 residues. The CDR3 protein is CASSLSSGPQETQYF.

The J gene is TRBJ1-3, the V gene TRBV20-1. The V gene's germline CDR1 is DFQATT and CDR2 SNEGSKA (reference sequence). This CDR3 contains 14 residues. CDR3: CSARDHSSGNTIYF.

V usage is TRBV6-2 or TRBV6-3 and J usage is TRBJ1-2. The CDR3 is made up of 13 amino acids. Germline CDR1 MNHEY, CDR2 SVGEGT. This chain's CDR3 is CASSYDSNYGYTF.

The rearrangement links TRBV27 to TRBJ1-1; the D call of TRBD1 rests on TCRdb alone, since no DNA is present to check it. The CDR3 sequence is 13 residues long. Germline V lookup: CDR1 MNHEY, CDR2 SMNVEV (reference sequence). The CDR3 is CASSLGQTFEAFF.

The V gene is TRBV5-1, the J gene TRBJ2-2; TCRdb names TRBD2, which stays unverified in the absence of DNA. The CDR3 is made up of 17 amino acids. The germline CDR1 and CDR2 sequences are SGHRS and YFSETQ. CDR3 amino acids: CASSLSGRGLDTGELFF.

The chain combines TRBV7-7 with TRBJ2-1; without DNA, the TCRdb call of TRBD2 cannot be checked. The CDR3 totals 16 residues. CDR1 and CDR2 (germline): SSHAT, FNYEAQ (reference sequence). The CDR3 spells CASSQRPGGMENEQFF.

This rearrangement joins TRBV19 to TRBJ2-1. The CDR3 runs to 14 residues. Germline CDR1 and CDR2: LNHDA and SQIVND (reference sequence). The CDR3 loop is CASTSSRANGEQFF.

The V and J genes are TRBV6-5 and TRBJ2-6; the TCRdb D gene call, TRBD1, has no DNA to confirm it. The length of the CDR3 is 22 residues. Germline V gene data show CDR1 as MNHEY and CDR2 as SVGAGI. CDR3 sequence reads: CASRPPGENPLAHSSGANVLTF.

The CDR3 loop is CASSLVWPGALNTEAFF. The chain joins TRBV11-2 to TRBJ1-1; the TRBD1 assignment by TCRdb is unverifiable without DNA. CDR1 and CDR2 from the germline V gene are SGHAT and FQNNGV. The CDR3 consists of 17 residues. Together with reference TRBV11-2 and TRBJ1-1, the CDR3 gives the full variable domain: EAGVAQSPRYKIIEKRQSVAFWCNPISGHATLYWYQQILGQGPKLLIQFQNNGVVDDSQLPKDRFSAERLKGVDSTLKIQPAKLEDSAVYLCASSLVWPGALNTEAFFGQGTRLTVV.

This chain uses TRBV4-1 with TRBJ1-2; the TCRdb call, TRBD1, lacks DNA for checking. Germline V gene lookup returns CDR1 MGHRA and CDR2 YSYEKL. This CDR3 has 14 amino acids. CDR3 residues: CASSQGGGVYGYTF.

This rearrangement joins TRBV15 to TRBJ2-5; there is no DNA to check the TCRdb D call of TRBD1. CDR1 is LNHNV and CDR2 is YYDKDF in the germline V gene (reference sequence). The CDR3 contains 16 residues. CDR3 region: CATSSLPGEGEETQYF.

The V and J genes are TRBV29-1 and TRBJ2-3; TCRdb's assignment of TRBD2 cannot be checked, as there is no DNA. This CDR3 has 18 amino acids. Germline loops: CDR1 SQVTM, CDR2 ANQGSEA. CDR3 protein: CSDGLAGPHSPSTDTQYF.

The V call is TRBV9, the J call TRBJ2-1. The germline gives CDR1 SGDLS, CDR2 YYNGEE. The CDR3 spans 12 residues. CDR3 sequence: CASSVVGDEQFF.

The chain links TRBV28 to TRBJ2-7; TCRdb lists TRBD2, though no DNA is available to test this call. CDR1 is MDHEN, CDR2 SYDVKM, per germline. CDR3 size: 14 residues. The CDR3 here is CASSGRRLVGEQYF. Complete variable domain (other parts from reference TRBV28 and TRBJ2-7): DVKVTQSSRYLVKRTGEKVFLECVQDMDHENMFWYRQDPGLGLRLIYFSYDVKMKEKGDIPEGYSVSREKKERFSLILESASTNQTSMYLCASSGRRLVGEQYFGPGTRLTVT.

V is TRBV5-5 and J is TRBJ1-2. CDR3 length equals 14 residues. The germline CDR1 and CDR2 sequences are SGHKS and YYEKEE (reference sequence). The chain's CDR3 is CASSLELVSYGYTF.